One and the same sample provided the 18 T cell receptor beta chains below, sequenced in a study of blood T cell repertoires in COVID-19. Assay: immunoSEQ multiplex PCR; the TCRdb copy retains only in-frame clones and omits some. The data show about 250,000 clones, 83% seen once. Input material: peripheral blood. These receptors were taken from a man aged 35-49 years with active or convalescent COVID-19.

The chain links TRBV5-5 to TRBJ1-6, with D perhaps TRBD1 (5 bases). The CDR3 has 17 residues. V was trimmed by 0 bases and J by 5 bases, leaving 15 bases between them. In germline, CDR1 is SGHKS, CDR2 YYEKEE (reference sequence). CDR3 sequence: CASSLASSGGDNSPLHF. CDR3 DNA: TGTGCCAGCAGCTTGGCGTCGTCCGGGGGTGATAATTCACCCCTCCACTTT.

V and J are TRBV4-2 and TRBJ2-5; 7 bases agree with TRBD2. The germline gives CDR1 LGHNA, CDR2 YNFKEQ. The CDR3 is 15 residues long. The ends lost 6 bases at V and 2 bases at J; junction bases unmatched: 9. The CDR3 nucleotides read TGTGCCAGCAGGGCCACGGCTAGCGGACAAGAGACCCAGTACTTC. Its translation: CASRATASGQETQYF.

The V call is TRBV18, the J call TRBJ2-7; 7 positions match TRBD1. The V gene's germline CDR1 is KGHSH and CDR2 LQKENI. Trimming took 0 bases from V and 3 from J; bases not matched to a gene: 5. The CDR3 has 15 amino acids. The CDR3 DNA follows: TGTGCCAGCTCACCACCTGGGACAGCAAACTACGAGCAGTACTTC. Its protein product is CASSPPGTANYEQYF.

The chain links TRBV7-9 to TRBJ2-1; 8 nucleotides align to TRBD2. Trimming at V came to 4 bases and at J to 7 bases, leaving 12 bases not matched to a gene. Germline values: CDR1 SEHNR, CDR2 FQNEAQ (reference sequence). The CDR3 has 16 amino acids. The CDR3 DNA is TGTGCCAGCAGCTCCAGGAGCCTAGCGGGCTCTAATGAGCAGTTCTTC. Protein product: CASSSRSLAGSNEQFF. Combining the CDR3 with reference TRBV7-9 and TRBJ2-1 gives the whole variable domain DTGVSQNPRHKITKRGQNVTFRCDPISEHNRLYWYRQTLGQGPEFLTYFQNEAQLEKSRLLSDRFSAERPKGSFSTLEIQRTEQGDSAMYLCASSSRSLAGSNEQFFGPGTRLTVL.

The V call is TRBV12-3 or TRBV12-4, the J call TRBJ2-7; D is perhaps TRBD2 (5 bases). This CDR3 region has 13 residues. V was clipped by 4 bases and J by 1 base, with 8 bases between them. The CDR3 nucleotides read TGTGCCAGCAGTTCGACGGGGTCCTACGAGCAGTACTTC. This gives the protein CASSSTGSYEQYF.

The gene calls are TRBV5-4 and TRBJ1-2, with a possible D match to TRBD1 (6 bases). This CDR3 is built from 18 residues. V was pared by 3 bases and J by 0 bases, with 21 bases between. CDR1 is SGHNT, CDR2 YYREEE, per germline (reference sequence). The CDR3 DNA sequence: TGTGCCAGCAGCTCCCCGATGGGCCAGGGGCCATCTAACTATGGCTACACCTTC. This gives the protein CASSSPMGQGPSNYGYTF.

For the CDR3, the DNA is TGTGCCAGCAGCTTTGCGGGACGAAACAACATTCAGTACTTC. Residues: CASSFAGRNNIQYF. The V gene is TRBV7-9, the J gene TRBJ2-4, with a weak D call TRBD2 (6 bases). The CDR3 loop spans 14 amino acids. V was clipped by 3 bases and J by 7 bases, with 13 bases between them. The germline V gene has CDR1 SEHNR and CDR2 FQNEAQ (reference sequence).

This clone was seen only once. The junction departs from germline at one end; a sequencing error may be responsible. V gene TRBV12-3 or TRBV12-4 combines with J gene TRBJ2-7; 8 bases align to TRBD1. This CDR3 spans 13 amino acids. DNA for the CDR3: TGTGCCAGCATCCAGGGGGCGTCGTCGGTAATACACTTC. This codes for CASIQGASSVIHF.

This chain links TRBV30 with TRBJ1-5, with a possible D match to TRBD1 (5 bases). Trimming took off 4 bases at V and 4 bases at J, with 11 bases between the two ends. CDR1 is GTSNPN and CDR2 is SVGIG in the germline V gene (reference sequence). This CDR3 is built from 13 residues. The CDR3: CAWTAGPNQPQHF. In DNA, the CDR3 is TGTGCCTGGACCGCGGGGCCTAATCAGCCCCAGCATTTT.

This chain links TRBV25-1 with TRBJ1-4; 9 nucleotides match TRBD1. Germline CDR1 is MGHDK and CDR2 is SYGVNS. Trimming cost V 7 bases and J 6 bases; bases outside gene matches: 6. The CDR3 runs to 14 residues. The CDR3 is CASTLGTGYEKLFF. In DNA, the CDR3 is TGTGCCAGCACCCTAGGGACAGGGTATGAAAAACTGTTTTTT.

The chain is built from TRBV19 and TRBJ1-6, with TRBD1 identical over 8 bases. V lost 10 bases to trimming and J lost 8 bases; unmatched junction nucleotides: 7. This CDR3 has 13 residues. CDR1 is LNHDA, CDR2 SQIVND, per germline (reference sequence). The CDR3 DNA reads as TGTGCCACCACGACAGGGGTGGATTCACCCCTCCACTTT. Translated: CATTTGVDSPLHF.

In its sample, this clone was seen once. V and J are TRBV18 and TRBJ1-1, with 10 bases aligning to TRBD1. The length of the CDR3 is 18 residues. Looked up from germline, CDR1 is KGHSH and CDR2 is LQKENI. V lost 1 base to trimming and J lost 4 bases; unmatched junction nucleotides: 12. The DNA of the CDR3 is TGTGCCAGCTCACCACGGGACAGGGGAAATTGGGGGGGCACTGAAGCTTTCTTT. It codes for CASSPRDRGNWGGTEAFF.

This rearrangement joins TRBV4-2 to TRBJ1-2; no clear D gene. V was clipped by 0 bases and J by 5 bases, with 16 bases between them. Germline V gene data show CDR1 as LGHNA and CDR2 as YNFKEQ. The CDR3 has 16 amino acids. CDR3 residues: CASSQDHSGDKYGYTF. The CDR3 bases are TGTGCCAGCAGCCAAGACCACAGCGGGGATAAGTATGGCTACACCTTC.

For the CDR3, the DNA is TGTGCCAGCCGGGACACTGAAGCTTTCTTT. Its protein is CASRDTEAFF. The chain is built from TRBV6-6 and TRBJ1-1, with D uncertain. The CDR3 loop spans 10 amino acids. V lost 8 bases, J lost 3 bases, and 4 bases lay in between. Germline V lookup: CDR1 MNHNY, CDR2 SVGAGI (reference sequence).

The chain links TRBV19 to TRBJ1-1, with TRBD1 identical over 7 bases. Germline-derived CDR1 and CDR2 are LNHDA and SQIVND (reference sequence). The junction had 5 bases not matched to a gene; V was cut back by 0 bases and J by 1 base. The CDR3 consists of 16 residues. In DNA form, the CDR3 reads TGTGCCAGTAGTATAGAGCTACAGGGGACGAACACTGAAGCTTTCTTT. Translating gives CASSIELQGTNTEAFF.

CDR3 protein: CASSTGESNYGYTF. Here the CDR3 DNA reads TGTGCCAGCAGTACCGGGGAATCAAACTATGGCTACACCTTC. The chain couples TRBV7-3 to TRBJ1-2; D gene unclear. V dropped 6 bases and J dropped 2 bases, with 13 bases sitting between them. The germline CDR1 and CDR2 sequences are SGHTA and FQGTGA. The CDR3 length is 14 residues.

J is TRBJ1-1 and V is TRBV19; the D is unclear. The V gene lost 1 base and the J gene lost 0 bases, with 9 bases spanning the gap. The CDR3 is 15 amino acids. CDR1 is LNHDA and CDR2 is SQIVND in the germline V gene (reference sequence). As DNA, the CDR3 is TGTGCCAGTAGTATAGGCAGCGTCATGAACACTGAAGCTTTCTTT. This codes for CASSIGSVMNTEAFF.

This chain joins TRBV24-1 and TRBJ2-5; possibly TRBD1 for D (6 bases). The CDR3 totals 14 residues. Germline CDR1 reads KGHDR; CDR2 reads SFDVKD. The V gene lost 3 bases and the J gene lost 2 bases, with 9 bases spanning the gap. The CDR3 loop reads CATSDRQVQETQYF. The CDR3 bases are TGTGCCACCAGTGATCGACAGGTACAAGAGACCCAGTACTTC.